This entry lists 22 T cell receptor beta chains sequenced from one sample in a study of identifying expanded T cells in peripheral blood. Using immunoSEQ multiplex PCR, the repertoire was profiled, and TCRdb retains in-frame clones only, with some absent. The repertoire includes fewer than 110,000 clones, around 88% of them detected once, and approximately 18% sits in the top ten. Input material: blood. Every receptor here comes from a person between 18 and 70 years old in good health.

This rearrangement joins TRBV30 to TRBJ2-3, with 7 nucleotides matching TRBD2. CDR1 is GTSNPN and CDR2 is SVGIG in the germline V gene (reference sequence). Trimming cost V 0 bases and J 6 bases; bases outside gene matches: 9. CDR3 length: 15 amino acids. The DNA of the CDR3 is TGTGCCTGGAGTGTAGCGGGACCCTTCCTGGATACGCAGTATTTT. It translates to CAWSVAGPFLDTQYF.

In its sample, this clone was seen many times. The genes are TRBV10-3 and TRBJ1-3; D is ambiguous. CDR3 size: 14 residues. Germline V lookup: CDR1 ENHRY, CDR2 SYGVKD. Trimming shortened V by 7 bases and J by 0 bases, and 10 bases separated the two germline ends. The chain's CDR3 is CAINPGSSGNTIYF. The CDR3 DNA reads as TGTGCCATCAACCCTGGGAGCTCTGGAAACACCATATATTTT.

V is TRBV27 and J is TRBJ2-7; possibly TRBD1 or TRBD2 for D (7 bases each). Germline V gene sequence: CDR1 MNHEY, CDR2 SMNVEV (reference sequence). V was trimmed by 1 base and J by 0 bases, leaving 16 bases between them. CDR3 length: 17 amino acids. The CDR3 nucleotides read TGTGCCAGCAGTTTATTACCTCCAGGGGGGGTCTCCTACGAGCAGTACTTC. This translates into CASSLLPPGGVSYEQYF.

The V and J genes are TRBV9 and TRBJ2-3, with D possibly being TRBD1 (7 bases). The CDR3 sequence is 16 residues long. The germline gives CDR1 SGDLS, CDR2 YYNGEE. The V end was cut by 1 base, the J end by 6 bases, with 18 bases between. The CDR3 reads CASSVRGFQGGDTQYF. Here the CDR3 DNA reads TGTGCCAGCAGCGTACGGGGATTTCAGGGGGGCGATACGCAGTATTTT.

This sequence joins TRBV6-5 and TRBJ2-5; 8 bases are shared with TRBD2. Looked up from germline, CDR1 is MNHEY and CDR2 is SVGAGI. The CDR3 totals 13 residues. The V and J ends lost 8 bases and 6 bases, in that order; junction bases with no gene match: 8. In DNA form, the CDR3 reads TGTGCCAGCCGGGGGACGGGGGGGAAGACCCAGTACTTC. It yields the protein CASRGTGGKTQYF.

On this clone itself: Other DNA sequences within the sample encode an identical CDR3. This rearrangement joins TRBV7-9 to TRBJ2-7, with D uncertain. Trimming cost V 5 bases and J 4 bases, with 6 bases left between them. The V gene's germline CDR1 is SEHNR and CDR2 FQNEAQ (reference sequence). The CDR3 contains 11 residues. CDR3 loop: CASSDRYEQYF. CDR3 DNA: TGTGCCAGCAGCGATCGTTACGAGCAGTACTTC.

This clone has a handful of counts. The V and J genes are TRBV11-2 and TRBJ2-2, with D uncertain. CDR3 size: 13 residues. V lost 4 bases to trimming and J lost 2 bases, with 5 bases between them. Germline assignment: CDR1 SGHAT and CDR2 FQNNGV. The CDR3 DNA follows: TGTGCCAGCAGCTACCTTAACACCGGGGAGCTGTTTTTT. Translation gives CASSYLNTGELFF.

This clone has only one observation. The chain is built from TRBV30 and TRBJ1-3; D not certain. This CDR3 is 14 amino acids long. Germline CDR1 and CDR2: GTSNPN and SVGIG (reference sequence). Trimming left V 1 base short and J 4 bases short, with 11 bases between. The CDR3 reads CAWSATYSGNTIYF. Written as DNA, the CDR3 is TGTGCCTGGAGTGCAACATATAGCGGAAACACCATATATTTT.

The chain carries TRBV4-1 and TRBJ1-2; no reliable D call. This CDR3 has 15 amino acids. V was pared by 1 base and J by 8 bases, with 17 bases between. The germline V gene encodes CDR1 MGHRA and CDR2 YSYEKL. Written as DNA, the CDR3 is TGCGCCAGCAGCCAAGGCCGGATGGCTGGAATCGGCTACACCTTC. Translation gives CASSQGRMAGIGYTF.

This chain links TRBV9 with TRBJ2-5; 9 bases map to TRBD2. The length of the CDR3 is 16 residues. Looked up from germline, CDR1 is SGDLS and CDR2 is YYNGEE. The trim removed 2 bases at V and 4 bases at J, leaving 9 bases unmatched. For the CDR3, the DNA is TGTGCCAGCAGCGTCGGCGGGGGGGCCTTGGGAGAGACCCAGTACTTC. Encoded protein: CASSVGGGALGETQYF.

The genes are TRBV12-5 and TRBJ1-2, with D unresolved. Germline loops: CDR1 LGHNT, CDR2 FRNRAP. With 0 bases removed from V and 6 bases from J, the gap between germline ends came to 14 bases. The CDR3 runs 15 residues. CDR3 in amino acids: CASGLVSPGLNGYTF. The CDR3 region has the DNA TGTGCTAGTGGTTTGGTATCCCCAGGTTTGAATGGCTACACCTTC.

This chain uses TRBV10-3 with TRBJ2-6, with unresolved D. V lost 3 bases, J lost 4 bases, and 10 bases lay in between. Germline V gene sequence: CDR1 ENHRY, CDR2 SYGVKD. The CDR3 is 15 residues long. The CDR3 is CAISDPGVGANVLTF. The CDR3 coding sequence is TGTGCCATCAGTGACCCTGGGGTGGGGGCCAACGTCCTGACTTTC.

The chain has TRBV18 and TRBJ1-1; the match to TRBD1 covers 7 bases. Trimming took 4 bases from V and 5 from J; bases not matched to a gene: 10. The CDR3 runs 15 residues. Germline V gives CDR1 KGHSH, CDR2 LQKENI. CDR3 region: CASSQLEGARTEAFF. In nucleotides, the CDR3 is TGTGCCAGCTCACAACTAGAGGGGGCGCGGACTGAAGCTTTCTTT.

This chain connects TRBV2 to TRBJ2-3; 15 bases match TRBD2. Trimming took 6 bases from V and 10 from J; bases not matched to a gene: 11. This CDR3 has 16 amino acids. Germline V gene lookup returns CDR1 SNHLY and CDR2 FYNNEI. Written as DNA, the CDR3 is TGTGCCAGCAGAGGATGGACTAGCGGGGGGGCCGGAGCGCAGTATTTT. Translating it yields CASRGWTSGGAGAQYF.

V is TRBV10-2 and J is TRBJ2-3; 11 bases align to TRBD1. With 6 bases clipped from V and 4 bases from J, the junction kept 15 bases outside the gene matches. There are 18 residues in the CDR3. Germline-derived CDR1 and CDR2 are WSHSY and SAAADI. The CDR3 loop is CASRALPGQGGAADTQYF. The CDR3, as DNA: TGCGCCAGCAGAGCCCTACCGGGACAGGGGGGAGCGGCAGATACGCAGTATTTT.

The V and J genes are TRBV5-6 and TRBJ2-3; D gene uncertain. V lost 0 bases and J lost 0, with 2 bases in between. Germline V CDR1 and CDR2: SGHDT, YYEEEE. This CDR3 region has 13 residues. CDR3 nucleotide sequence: TGTGCCAGCAGCTTGGGAAGCACAGATACGCAGTATTTT. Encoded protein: CASSLGSTDTQYF. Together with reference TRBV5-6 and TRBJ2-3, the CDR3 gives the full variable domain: DAGVTQSPTHLIKTRGQQVTLRCSPKSGHDTVSWYQQALGQGPQFIFQYYEEEERQRGNFPDRFSGHQFPNYSSELNVNALLLGDSALYLCASSLGSTDTQYFGPGTRLTVL.

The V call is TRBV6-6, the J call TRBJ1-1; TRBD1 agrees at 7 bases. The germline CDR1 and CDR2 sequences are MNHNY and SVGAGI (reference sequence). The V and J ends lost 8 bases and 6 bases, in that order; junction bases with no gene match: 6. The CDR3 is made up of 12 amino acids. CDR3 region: CASARGGPEAFF. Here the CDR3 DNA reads TGTGCCAGCGCACGAGGGGGCCCTGAAGCTTTCTTT.

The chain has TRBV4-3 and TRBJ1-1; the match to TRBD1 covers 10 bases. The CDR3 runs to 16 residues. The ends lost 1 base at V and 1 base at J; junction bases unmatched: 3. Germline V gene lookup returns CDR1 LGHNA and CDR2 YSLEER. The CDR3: CASSQVGDRGNTEAFF. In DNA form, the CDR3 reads TGCGCCAGCAGCCAAGTAGGGGACAGGGGGAACACTGAAGCTTTCTTT.

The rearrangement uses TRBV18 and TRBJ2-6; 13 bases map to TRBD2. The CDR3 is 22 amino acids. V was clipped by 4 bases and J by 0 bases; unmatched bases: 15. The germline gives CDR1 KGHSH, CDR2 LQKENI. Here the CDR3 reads CASSLLTSGGHITSSGANVLTF. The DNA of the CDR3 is TGTGCCAGCTCACTACTGACTAGCGGGGGGCATATCACAAGCTCTGGGGCCAACGTCCTGACTTTC.

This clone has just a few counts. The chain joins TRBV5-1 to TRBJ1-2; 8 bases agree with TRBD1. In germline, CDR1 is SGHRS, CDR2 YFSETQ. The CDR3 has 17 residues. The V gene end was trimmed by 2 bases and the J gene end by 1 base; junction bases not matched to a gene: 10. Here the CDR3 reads CASSFTGTGGLNYGYTF. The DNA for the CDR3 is TGCGCCAGCAGCTTCACCGGGACAGGAGGGCTTAACTATGGCTACACCTTC.

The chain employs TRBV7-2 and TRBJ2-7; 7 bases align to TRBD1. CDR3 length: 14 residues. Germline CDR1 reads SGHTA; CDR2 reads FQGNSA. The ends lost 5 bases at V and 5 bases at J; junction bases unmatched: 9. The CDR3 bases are TGTGCCAGCAGCCAAGACAGGGCTCGGAACGAGCAGTACTTC. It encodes CASSQDRARNEQYF.

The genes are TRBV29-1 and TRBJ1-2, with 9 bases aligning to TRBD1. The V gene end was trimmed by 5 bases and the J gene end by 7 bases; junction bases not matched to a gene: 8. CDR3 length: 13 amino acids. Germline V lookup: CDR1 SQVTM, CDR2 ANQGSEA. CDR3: CSVPAQGARGYTF. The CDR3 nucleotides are TGCAGCGTTCCCGCACAGGGGGCGCGTGGCTACACCTTC. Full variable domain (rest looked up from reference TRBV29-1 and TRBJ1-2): SAVISQKPSRDICQRGTSLTIQCQVDSQVTMMFWYRQQPGQSLTLIATANQGSEATYESGFVIDKFPISRPNLTFSTLTVSNMSPEDSSIYLCSVPAQGARGYTFGSGTRLTVV.